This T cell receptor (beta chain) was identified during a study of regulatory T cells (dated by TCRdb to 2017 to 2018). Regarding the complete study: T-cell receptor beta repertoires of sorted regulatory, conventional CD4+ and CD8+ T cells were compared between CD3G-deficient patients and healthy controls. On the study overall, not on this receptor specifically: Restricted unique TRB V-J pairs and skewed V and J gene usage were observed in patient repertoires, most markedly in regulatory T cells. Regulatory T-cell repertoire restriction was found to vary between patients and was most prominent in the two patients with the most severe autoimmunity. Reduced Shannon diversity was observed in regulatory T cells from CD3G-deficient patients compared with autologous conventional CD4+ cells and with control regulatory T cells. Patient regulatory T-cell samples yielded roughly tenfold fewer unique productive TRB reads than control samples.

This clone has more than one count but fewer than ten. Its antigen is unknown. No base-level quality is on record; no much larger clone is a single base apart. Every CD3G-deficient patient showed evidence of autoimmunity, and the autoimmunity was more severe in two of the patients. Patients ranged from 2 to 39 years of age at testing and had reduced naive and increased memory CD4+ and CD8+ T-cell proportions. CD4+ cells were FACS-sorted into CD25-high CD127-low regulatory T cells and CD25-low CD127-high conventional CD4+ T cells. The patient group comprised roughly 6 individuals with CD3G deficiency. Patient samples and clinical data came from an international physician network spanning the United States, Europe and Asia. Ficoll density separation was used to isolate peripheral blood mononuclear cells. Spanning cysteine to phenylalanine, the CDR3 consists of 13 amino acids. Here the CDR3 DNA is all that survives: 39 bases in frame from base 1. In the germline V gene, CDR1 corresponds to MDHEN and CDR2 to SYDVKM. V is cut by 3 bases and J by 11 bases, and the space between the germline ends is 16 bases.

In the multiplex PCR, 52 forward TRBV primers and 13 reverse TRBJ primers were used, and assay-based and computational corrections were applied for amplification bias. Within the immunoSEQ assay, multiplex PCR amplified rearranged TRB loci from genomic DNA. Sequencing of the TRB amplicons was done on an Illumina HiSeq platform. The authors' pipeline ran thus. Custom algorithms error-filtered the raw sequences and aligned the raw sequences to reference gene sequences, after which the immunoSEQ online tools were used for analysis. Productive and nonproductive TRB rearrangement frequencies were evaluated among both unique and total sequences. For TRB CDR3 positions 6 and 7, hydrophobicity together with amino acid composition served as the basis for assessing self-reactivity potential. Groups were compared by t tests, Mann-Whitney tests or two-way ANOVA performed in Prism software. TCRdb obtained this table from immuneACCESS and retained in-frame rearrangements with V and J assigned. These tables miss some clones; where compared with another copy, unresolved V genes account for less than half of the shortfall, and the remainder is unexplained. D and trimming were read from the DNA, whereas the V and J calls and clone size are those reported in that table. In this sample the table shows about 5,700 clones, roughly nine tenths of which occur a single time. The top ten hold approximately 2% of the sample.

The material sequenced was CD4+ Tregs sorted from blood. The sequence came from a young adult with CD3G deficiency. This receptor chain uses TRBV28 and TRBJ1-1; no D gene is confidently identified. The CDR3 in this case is CASSFSGGARAFF. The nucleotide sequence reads TGTGCCAGCAGTTTTAGCGGAGGAGCAAGGGCTTTCTTT.